The T cell receptor (beta chain) under discussion was sequenced for a study of low-dose radiotherapy and immunotherapy resistance in tumors. Overall study context: Intravenous nivolumab 240 mg every two weeks plus ipilimumab 1 mg/kg every six weeks was given to patients. Intravenous cyclophosphamide at 200 mg/m2 preceded radiation and immunotherapy by one day, every two weeks.

CDR1 is MNHEY and CDR2 is SVGAGI in the germline V gene. With V trimmed by 2 bases and J by 4 bases, 4 bases remained unmatched. The CDR3 has 14 residues. Covering alpha and beta chains, TRAV- and TRBV-specific primers were used for the first-strand cDNA. TCR amplification used around 20 PCR cycles, a constant-region primer and a V-primer adapter. The mRNA which had been isolated was amplified by in vitro transcription. TCRdb itself ran the reads through MiXCR, one entry per CDR3 protein. Among about 82,000 distinct CDR3 sequences listed, approximately 20% were seen once. This clonotype was picked up many times. Time point noted: before trial treatment.

The V and J genes are TRBV6-5 and TRBJ2-7; 8 bases agree with TRBD1. Sequenced here: PBMCs, sampled before treatment. The clonotype comes from a male donor with prostate cancer. The chain's CDR3 is CASSYGQGFYEQYF. CDR3 coding DNA: TGTGCCAGCAGTTACGGACAGGGTTTTTACGAGCAGTACTTC.